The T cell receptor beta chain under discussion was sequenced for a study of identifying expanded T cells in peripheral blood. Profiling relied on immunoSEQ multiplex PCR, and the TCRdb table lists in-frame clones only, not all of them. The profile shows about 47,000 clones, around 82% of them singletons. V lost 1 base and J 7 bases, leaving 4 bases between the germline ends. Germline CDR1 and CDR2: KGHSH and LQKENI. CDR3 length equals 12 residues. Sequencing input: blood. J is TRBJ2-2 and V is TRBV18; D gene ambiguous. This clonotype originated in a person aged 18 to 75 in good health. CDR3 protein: CASSPLVGELFF. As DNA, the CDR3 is TGTGCCAGCTCACCACTCGTCGGGGAGCTGTTTTTT.